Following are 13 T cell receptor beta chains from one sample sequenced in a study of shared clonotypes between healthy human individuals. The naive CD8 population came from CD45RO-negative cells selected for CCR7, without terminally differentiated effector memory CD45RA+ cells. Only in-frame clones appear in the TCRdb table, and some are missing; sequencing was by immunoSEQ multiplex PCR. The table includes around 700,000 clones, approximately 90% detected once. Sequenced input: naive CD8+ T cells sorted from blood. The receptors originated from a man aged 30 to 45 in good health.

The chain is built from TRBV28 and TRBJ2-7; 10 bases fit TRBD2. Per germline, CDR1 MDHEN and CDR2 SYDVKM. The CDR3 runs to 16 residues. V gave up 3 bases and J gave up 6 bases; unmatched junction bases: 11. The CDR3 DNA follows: TGTGCCAGCAGTTTGAGTCTAGCGGGAGAAGGTTCCGAGCAGTACTTC. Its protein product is CASSLSLAGEGSEQYF.

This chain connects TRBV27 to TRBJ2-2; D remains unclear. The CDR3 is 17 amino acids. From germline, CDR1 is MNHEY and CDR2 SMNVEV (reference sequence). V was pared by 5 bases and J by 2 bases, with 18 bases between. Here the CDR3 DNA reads TGTGCCAGCAGTCTCACCAACCGGATCACTAACACCGGGGAGCTGTTTTTT. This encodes CASSLTNRITNTGELFF.

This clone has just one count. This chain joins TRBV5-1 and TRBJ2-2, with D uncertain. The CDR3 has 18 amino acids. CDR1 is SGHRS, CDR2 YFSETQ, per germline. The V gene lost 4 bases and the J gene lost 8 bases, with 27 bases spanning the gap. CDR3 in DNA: TGCGCCAGCAGCCCGACGTTGGTCAGCGATTACTTAATGGGGGAGCTGTTTTTT. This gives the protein CASSPTLVSDYLMGELFF. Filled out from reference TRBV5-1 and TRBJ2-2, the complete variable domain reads KAGVTQTPRYLIKTRGQQVTLSCSPISGHRSVSWYQQTPGQGLQFLFEYFSETQRNKGNFPGRFSGRQFSNSRSEMNVSTLELGDSALYLCASSPTLVSDYLMGELFFGEGSRLTVL.

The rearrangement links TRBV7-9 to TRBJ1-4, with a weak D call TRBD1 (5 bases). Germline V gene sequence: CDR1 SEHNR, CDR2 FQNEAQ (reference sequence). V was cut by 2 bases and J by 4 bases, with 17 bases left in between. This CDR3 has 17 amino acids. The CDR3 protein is CASSLIGLGTNNEKLFF. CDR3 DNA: TGTGCCAGCAGCTTAATCGGCCTCGGGACGAATAATGAAAAACTGTTTTTT.

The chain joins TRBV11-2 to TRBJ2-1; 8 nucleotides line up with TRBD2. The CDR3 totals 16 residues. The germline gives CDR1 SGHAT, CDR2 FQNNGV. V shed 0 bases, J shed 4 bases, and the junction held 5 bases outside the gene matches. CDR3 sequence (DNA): TGTGCCAGCAGCTTAGAAGGCGGGAGGCCGTACAATGAGCAGTTCTTC. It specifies CASSLEGGRPYNEQFF.

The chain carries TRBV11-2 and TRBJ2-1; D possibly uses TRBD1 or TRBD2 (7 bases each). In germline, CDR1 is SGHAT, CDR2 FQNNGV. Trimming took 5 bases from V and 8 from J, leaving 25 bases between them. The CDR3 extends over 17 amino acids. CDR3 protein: CASSDPMGGGGLDEQFF. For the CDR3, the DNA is TGTGCCAGCAGCGACCCGATGGGAGGGGGCGGGTTGGATGAGCAGTTCTTC.

Written as DNA, the CDR3 is TGTGCCAGCAGCGTAGGACAGGGTTTCACTGAAGCTTTCTTT. Protein product: CASSVGQGFTEAFF. J is TRBJ1-1 and V is TRBV7-9; 8 bases align to TRBD1. CDR3 length: 14 amino acids. Trimming cost V 5 bases and J 4 bases; bases outside gene matches: 6. Germline values: CDR1 SEHNR, CDR2 FQNEAQ (reference sequence).

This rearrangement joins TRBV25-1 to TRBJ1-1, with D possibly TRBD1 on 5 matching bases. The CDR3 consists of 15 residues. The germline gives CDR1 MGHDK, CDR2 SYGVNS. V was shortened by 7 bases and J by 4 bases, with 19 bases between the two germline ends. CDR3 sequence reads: CASKPFGGWGTEAFF. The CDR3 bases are TGTGCCAGCAAACCTTTTGGGGGTTGGGGCACTGAAGCTTTCTTT.

The CDR3 DNA sequence: TGCGCCAGCAGCCAAGATCGCGTCACCCCCTCTGGGGCCAACGTCCTGACTTTC. Protein product: CASSQDRVTPSGANVLTF. The rearrangement links TRBV4-3 to TRBJ2-6; D is uncertain. CDR3 size: 18 residues. V shed 0 bases and J shed 0 bases, with 12 bases lying between them. Per germline, CDR1 LGHNA and CDR2 YSLEER.

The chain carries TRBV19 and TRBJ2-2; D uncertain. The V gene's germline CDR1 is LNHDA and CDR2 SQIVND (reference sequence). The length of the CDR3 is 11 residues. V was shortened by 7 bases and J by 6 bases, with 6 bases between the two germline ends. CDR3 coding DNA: TGTGCCAGTACGCAATCCGGGGAGCTGTTTTTT. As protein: CASTQSGELFF.

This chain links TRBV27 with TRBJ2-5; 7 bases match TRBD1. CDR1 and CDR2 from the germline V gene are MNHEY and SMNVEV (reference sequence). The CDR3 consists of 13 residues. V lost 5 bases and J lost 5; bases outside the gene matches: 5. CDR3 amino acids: CASSGQVGETQYF. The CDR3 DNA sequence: TGTGCCAGCAGTGGACAGGTGGGCGAGACCCAGTACTTC.

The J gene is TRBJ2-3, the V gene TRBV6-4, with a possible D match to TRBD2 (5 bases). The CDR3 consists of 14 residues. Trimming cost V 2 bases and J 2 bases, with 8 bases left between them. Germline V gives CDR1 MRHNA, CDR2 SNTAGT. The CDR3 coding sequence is TGTGCCAGCAGTGACCGGGGTTTCACAGATACGCAGTATTTT. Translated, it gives CASSDRGFTDTQYF.

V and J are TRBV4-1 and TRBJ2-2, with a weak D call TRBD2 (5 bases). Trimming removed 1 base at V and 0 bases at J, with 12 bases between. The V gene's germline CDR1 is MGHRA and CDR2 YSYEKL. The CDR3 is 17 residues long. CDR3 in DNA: TGCGCCAGCAGCCAAGTGGACTTCAACGCGAACACCGGGGAGCTGTTTTTT. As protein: CASSQVDFNANTGELFF.